This TCR beta chain was sequenced for a study of T cell changes during pregnancy in multiple sclerosis. The assay was immunoSEQ multiplex PCR, and TCRdb's table has in-frame clones only and misses some. This sample has approximately 59,000 clones, with about 93% found just once. V was clipped by 2 bases and J by 0 bases, with 15 bases between them. CDR1 SGHKS and CDR2 YYEKEE come from the germline V gene (reference sequence). The CDR3 is made up of 16 amino acids. This clonotype was sampled from a female donor in good health, enrolled as a control in a pregnancy study. The sequencing here drew on peripheral blood, taken in the third trimester of pregnancy. This sequence joins TRBV5-5 and TRBJ2-7, with D perhaps matching TRBD1 (6 bases). CDR3 DNA sequence: TGTGCCAGCAGCTTAACACCTAGGGGGACCTCCTACGAGCAGTACTTC. As protein: CASSLTPRGTSYEQYF. The entire variable domain, with the rest obtained from reference TRBV5-5 and TRBJ2-7, is as follows: DAGVTQSPTHLIKTRGQQVTLRCSPISGHKSVSWYQQVLGQGPQFIFQYYEKEERGRGNFPDRFSARQFPNYSSELNVNALLLGDSALYLCASSLTPRGTSYEQYFGPGTRLTVT.